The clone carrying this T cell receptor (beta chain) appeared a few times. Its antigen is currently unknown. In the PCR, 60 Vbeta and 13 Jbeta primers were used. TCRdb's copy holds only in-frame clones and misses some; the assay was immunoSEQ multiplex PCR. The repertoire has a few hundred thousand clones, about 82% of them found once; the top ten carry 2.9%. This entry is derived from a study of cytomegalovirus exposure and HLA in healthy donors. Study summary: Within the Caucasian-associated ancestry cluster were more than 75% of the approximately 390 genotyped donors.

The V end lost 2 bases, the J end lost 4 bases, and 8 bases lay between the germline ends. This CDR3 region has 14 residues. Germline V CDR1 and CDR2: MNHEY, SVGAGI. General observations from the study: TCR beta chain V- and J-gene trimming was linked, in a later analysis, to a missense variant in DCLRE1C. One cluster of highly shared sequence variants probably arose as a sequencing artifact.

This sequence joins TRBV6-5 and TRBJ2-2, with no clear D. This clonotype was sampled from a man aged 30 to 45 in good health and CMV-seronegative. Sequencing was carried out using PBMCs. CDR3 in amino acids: CASSYRSSTGELFF. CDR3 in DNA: TGTGCCAGCAGTTACAGGAGTTCCACCGGGGAGCTGTTTTTT.